This is a list of T cell receptor beta chains from one sample in a study of T cells expressing NK-cell markers. Reanalyzing the 5' RACE reads, TCRdb keeps one entry per CDR3 protein, without DNA. Recorded for this sample: 500,000 to 700,000 distinct CDR3 sequences. The material sequenced was blood T cells: a sorted CD56 or NKG2C T cell subset, CD4+ or CD8+ T cells, or bulk PBMC T cells (not recorded which). The receptors were gathered from a man between 18 and 35 years old in good health. CDR3s include the opening cysteine and the closing phenylalanine or tryptophan.

V gene	J gene	CDR3 protein
TRBV15	TRBJ2-3	CATKIGRGVAQYF
TRBV7-8	TRBJ2-2	CASSPGTHYTGELFF
TRBV7-2	TRBJ2-3	CASRAVLGPPTDTQYF
TRBV12-3/TRBV12-4	TRBJ2-3	CASVPPPSGFTDTQYF
TRBV20-1	TRBJ1-1	CSAHSLDRMNTEAFF
TRBV20-1	TRBJ2-7	CSAKPGGWDEQYF
TRBV14	TRBJ2-2	CASGDRWGDTGELFF
TRBV10-3	TRBJ2-2	CATRWGQIDTGELFF
TRBV27	TRBJ2-7	CASSMGQRGNLREQYF
TRBV12-3/TRBV12-4	TRBJ2-3	CATEKFNTQYF
TRBV12-3/TRBV12-4	TRBJ2-3	CASSLRPSGSPDTQYF
TRBV5-1	TRBJ1-2	CASRHKGGASYYGYTF
TRBV12-3/TRBV12-4	TRBJ2-7	CASSSSREFEQYF
TRBV11-2	TRBJ2-3	CASSLVGQSTDTQYF
TRBV28	TRBJ2-1	CASSGTGTSGRAVSIF
TRBV20-1	TRBJ2-7	CSASKGTGGSYEQYF
TRBV20-1	TRBJ2-7	CSASVPSSGSYEQYF
TRBV7-3	TRBJ2-1	CASRPQGSGVRNEQFF
TRBV10-3	TRBJ2-1	CAISDPGLAGGFEFF
TRBV7-2	TRBJ2-3	CASSLSKRSTDTQYF
TRBV10-3	TRBJ2-5	CAIRGGASTQETQYF
TRBV7-9	TRBJ2-5	CASSPTGAPGETQYF
TRBV10-3	TRBJ2-2	CAIRQETSGRAGYTGELFF
TRBV10-3	TRBJ2-1	CASSGRLAGAINNEQFF
TRBV25-1	TRBJ1-1	CASSEPKTGRTEAFF
TRBV12-3/TRBV12-4	TRBJ2-6	CASNNGYSPSSGANVLTF
TRBV5-1	TRBJ2-5	CASSLDGQGRETQYF